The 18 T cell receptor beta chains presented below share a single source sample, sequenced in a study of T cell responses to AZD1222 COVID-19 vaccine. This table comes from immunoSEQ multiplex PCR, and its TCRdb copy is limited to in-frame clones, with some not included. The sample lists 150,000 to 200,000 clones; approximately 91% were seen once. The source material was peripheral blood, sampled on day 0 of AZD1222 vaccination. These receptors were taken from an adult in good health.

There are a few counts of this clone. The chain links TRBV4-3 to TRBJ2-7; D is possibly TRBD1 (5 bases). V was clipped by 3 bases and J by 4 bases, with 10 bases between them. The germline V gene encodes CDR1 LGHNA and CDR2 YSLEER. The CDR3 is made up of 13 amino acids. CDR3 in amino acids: CASSQTRVYEQYF. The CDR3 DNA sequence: TGCGCCAGCAGCCAGACCAGGGTTTACGAGCAGTACTTC.

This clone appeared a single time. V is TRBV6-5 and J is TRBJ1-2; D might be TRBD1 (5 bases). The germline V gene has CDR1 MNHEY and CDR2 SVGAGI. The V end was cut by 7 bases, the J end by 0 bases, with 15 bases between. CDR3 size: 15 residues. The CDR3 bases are TGTGCCAGCACAATACAGGAACAAGCTAACTATGGCTACACCTTC. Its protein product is CASTIQEQANYGYTF.

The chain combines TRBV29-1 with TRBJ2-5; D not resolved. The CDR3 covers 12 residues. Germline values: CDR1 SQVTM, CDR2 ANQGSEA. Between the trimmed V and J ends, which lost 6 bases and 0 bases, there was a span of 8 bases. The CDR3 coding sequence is TGCAGCGTGCGGCTCAACCAAGAGACCCAGTACTTC. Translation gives CSVRLNQETQYF.

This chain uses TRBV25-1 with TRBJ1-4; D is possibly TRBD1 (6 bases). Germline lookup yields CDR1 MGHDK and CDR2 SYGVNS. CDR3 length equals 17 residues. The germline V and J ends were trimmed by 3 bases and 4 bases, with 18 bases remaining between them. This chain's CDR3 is CASSEREDRHHNEKLFF. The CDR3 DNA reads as TGTGCCAGCAGTGAGAGGGAAGACAGGCACCATAATGAAAAACTGTTTTTT. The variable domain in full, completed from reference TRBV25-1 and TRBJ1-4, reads EADIYQTPRYLVIGTGKKITLECSQTMGHDKMYWYQQDPGMELHLIHYSYGVNSTEKGDLSSESTVSRIRTEHFPLTLESARPSHTSQYLCASSEREDRHHNEKLFFGSGTQLSVL.

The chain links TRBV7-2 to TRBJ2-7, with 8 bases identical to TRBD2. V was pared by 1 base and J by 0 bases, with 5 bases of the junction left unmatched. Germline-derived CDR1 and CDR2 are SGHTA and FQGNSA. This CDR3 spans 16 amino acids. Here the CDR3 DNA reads TGTGCCAGCAGCTTAGGGGCAGCGGGAGCCTCCTACGAGCAGTACTTC. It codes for CASSLGAAGASYEQYF.

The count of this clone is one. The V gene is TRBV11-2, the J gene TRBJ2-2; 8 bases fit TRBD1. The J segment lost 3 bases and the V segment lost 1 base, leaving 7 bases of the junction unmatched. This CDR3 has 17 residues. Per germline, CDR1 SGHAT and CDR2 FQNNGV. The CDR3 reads CASSLGTGRTYTGELFF. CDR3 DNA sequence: TGTGCCAGCAGCTTAGGGACAGGGAGGACTTACACCGGGGAGCTGTTTTTT. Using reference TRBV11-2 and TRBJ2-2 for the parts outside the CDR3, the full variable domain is EAGVAQSPRYKIIEKRQSVAFWCNPISGHATLYWYQQILGQGPKLLIQFQNNGVVDDSQLPKDRFSAERLKGVDSTLKIQPAKLEDSAVYLCASSLGTGRTYTGELFFGEGSRLTVL.

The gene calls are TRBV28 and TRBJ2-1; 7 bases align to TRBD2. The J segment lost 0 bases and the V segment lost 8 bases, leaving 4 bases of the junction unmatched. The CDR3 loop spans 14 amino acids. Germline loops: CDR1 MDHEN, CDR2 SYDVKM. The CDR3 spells CASGSGGSYNEQFF. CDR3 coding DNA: TGTGCCAGCGGGTCGGGGGGCTCCTACAATGAGCAGTTCTTC.

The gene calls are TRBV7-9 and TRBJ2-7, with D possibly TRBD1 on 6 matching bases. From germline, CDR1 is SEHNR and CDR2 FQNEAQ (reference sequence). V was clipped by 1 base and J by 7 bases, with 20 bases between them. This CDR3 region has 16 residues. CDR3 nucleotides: TGTGCCAGCAGCTTAGGAAGTGGCGGCAAAGGGGGAGAGCAGTACTTC. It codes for CASSLGSGGKGGEQYF.

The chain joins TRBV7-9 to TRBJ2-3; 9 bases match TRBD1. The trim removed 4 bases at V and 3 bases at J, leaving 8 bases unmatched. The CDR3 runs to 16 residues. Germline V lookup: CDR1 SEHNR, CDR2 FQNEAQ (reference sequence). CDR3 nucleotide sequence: TGTGCCAGCAGCTCCAACAGGGGGCGGTGGACAGATACGCAGTATTTT. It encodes CASSSNRGRWTDTQYF.

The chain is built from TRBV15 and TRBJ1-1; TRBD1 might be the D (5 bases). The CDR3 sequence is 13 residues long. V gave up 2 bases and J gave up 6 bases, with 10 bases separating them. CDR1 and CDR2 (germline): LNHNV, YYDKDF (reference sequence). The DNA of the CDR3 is TGTGCCACCAGCAGATCCGGGACGGCTGAAGCTTTCTTT. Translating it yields CATSRSGTAEAFF. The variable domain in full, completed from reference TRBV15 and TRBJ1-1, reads DAMVIQNPRYQVTQFGKPVTLSCSQTLNHNVMYWYQQKSSQAPKLLFHYYDKDFNNEADTPDNFQSRRPNTSFCFLDIRSPGLGDTAMYLCATSRSGTAEAFFGQGTRLTVV.

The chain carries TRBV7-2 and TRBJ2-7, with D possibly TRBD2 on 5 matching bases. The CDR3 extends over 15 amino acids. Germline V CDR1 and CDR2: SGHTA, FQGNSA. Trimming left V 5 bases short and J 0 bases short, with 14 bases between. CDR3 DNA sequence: TGTGCCAGCAGCGATGCCTCGGGGAGCTCCTACGAGCAGTACTTC. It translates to CASSDASGSSYEQYF. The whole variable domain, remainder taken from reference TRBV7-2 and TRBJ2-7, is GAGVSQSPSNKVTEKGKDVELRCDPISGHTALYWYRQSLGQGLEFLIYFQGNSAPDKSGLPSDRFSAERTGGSVSTLTIQRTQQEDSAVYLCASSDASGSSYEQYFGPGTRLTVT.

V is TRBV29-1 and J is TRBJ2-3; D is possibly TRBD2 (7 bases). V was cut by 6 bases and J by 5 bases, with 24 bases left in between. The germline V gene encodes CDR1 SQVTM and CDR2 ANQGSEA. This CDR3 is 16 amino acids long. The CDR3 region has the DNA TGCAGCGTGATCGGTCGGGGGGCCAGACGGTTAGATACGCAGTATTTT. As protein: CSVIGRGARRLDTQYF.

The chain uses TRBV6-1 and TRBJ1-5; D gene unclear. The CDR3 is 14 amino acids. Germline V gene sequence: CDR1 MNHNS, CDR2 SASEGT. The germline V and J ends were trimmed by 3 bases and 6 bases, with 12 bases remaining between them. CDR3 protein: CASSDSGGGQPQHF. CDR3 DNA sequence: TGTGCCAGCAGTGATTCCGGAGGCGGTCAGCCCCAGCATTTT.

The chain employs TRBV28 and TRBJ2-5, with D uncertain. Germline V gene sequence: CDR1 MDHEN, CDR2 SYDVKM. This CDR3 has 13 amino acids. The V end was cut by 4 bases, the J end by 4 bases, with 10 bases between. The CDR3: CASSSFIRETQYF. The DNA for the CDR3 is TGTGCCAGCAGTTCCTTTATCCGAGAGACCCAGTACTTC. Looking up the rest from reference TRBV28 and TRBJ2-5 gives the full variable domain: DVKVTQSSRYLVKRTGEKVFLECVQDMDHENMFWYRQDPGLGLRLIYFSYDVKMKEKGDIPEGYSVSREKKERFSLILESASTNQTSMYLCASSSFIRETQYFGPGTRLLVL.

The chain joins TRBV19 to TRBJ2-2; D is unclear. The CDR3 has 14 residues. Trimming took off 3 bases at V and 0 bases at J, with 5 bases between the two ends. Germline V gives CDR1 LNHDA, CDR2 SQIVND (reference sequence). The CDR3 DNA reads TGTGCCAGTAGTATCGAAGCGAACACCGGGGAGCTGTTTTTT. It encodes CASSIEANTGELFF.

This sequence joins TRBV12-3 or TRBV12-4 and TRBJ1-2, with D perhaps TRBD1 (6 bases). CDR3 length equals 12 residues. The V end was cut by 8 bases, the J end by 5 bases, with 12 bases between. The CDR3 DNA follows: TGTGCCAGCGGGGCAGGGGATTATGGCTACACCTTC. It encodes CASGAGDYGYTF.

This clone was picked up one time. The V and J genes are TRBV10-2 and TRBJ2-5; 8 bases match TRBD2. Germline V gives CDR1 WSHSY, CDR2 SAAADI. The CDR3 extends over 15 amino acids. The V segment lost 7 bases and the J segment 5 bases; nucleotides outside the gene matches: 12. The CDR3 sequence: CASTSGGGSTETQYF. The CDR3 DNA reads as TGCGCCAGCACCTCGGGCGGGGGGTCAACGGAGACCCAGTACTTC.

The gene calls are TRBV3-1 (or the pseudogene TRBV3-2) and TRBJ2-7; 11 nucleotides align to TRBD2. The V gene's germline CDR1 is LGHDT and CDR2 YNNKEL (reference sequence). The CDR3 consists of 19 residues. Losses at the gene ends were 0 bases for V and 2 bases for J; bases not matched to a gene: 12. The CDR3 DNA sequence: TGTGCCAGCAGCCAAGATGTCAGGCGGCTAGCGGGAGGAACCTACGAGCAGTACTTC. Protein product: CASSQDVRRLAGGTYEQYF.